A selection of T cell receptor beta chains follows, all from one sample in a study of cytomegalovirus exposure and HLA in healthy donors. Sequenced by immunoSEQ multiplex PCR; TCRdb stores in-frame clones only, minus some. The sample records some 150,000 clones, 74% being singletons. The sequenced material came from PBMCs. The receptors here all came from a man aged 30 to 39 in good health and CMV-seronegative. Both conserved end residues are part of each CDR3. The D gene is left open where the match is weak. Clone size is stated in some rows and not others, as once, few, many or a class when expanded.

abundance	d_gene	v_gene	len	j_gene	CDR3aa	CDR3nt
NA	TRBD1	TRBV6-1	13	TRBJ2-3	CASSEQGARAQYF	TGTGCCAGCAGTGAACAGGGGGCAAGGGCGCAGTATTTT
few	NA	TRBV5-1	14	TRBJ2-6	CASSESSGANVLTF	TGCGCCAGCAGCGAGAGCTCTGGGGCCAACGTCCTGACTTTC
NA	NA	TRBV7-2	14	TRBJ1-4	CASSERATNEKLFF	TGTGCCAGCAGCGAACGGGCAACTAATGAAAAACTGTTTTTT
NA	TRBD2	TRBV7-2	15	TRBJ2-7	CASSFEVGGLYEQYF	TGTGCCAGCAGCTTCGAGGTGGGGGGGTTGTACGAGCAGTACTTC
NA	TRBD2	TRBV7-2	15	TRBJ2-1	CASSLVAGGVNEQFF	TGTGCCAGCAGCTTAGTAGCGGGGGGAGTAAATGAGCAGTTCTTC
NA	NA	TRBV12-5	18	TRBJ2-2	CASGLVITSRGDTGELFF	TGTGCTAGTGGTTTGGTAATTACATCGCGGGGCGACACCGGGGAGCTGTTTTTT
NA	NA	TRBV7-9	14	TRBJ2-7	CASSIAESSYEQYF	TGTGCCAGCAGTATAGCGGAGAGCTCCTACGAGCAGTACTTC
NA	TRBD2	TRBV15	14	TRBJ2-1	CATSRAGSYNEQFF	TGTGCCACCAGTCGAGCGGGGTCCTACAATGAGCAGTTCTTC
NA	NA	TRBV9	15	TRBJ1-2	CASSVAPSVNYGYTF	TGTGCCAGCAGCGTAGCTCCCTCGGTTAACTATGGCTACACCTTC
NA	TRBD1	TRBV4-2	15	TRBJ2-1	CASSQEGGAYNEQFF	TGTGCCAGCAGCCAAGAAGGGGGCGCCTACAATGAGCAGTTCTTC
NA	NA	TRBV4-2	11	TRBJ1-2	CASSQDRGYTF	TGTGCCAGCAGCCAAGATCGGGGCTACACCTTC
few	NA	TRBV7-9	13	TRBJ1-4	CASSRDLDEKLFF	TGTGCCAGCAGCCGCGACTTGGATGAAAAACTGTTTTTT
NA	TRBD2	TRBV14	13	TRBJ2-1	CASGTSGGYEQFF	TGTGCCAGCGGCACTAGCGGGGGGTATGAGCAGTTCTTC
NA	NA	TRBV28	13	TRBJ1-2	CASTPRRGGGYTF	TGTGCCAGCACCCCTCGCCGGGGGGGCGGCTACACCTTC
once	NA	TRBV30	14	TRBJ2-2	CAWRNRANTGELFF	TGTGCCTGGAGGAACAGGGCGAACACCGGGGAGCTGTTTTTT
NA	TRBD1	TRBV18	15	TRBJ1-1	CASSLRDRGNTEAFF	TGTGCCAGCTCACTCAGGGACAGGGGGAACACTGAAGCTTTCTTT
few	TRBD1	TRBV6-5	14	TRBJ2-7	CASSRRDRVYEQYF	TGTGCCAGCAGCCGCCGGGACAGGGTTTACGAGCAGTACTTC
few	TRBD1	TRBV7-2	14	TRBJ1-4	CASRTTGVNEKLFF	TGTGCCAGCAGAACGACAGGGGTTAATGAAAAACTGTTTTTT
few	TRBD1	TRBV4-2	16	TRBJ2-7	CASSHPRTGEVFEQYF	TGTGCCAGCAGCCACCCTAGGACAGGAGAAGTCTTCGAGCAGTACTTC
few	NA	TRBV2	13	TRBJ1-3	CASSPEGGNTIYF	TGTGCCAGCAGTCCCGAGGGTGGAAACACCATATATTTT
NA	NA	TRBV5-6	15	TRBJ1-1	CAISLPGERNTEAFF	TGTGCCATCAGCCTACCGGGGGAACGGAACACTGAAGCTTTCTTT
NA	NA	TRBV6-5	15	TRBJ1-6	CASKGHDNYNSPLHF	TGTGCCAGCAAGGGACACGATAACTATAATTCACCCCTCCACTTT
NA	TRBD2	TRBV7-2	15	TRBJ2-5	CASSLDAGGLETQYF	TGTGCCAGCAGCTTAGATGCGGGGGGCCTAGAGACCCAGTACTTC
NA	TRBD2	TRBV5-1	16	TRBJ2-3	CASSQLAGGYTDTQYF	TGCGCCAGCAGCCAATTAGCGGGGGGGTACACAGATACGCAGTATTTT
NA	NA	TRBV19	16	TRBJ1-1	CASSIPAGESDTEAFF	TGTGCCAGTAGTATCCCCGCAGGCGAAAGTGACACTGAAGCTTTCTTT
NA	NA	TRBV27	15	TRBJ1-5	CASSLSGAVNQPQHF	TGTGCCAGCAGTTTATCGGGAGCTGTCAATCAGCCCCAGCATTTT
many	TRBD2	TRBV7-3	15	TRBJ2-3	CASSLTSSGGDTQYF	TGTGCCAGCAGCCTTACCTCTAGCGGGGGAGATACGCAGTATTTT
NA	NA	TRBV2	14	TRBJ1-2	CASSRQGEFSGYTF	TGTGCCAGCAGTCGTCAAGGGGAATTTTCTGGCTACACCTTC
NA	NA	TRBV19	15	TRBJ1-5	CASSMEGQGYQPQHF	TGTGCCAGTAGTATGGAAGGGCAGGGGTACCAGCCCCAGCATTTT
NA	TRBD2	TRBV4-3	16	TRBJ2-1	CASSQTGGPLGEEQFF	TGCGCCAGCAGCCAGACGGGGGGGCCCCTTGGGGAGGAGCAGTTCTTC
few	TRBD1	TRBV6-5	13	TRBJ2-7	CASSYDRGTEQYF	TGTGCCAGCAGTTACGACAGGGGGACCGAGCAGTACTTC
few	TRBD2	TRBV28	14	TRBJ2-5	CASSTSGEGETQYF	TGTGCCAGCAGTACTAGCGGGGAGGGTGAGACCCAGTACTTC
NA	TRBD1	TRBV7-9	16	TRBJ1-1	CASSLEAGGRDTEAFF	TGTGCCAGCAGCTTAGAAGCAGGGGGCCGAGACACTGAAGCTTTCTTT
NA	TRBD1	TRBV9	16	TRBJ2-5	CASSVPTGGREETQYF	TGTGCCAGCAGCGTACCAACAGGGGGCAGAGAAGAGACCCAGTACTTC
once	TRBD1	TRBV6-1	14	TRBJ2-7	CASSERGQPYEQYF	TGTGCCAGCAGTGAAAGGGGACAGCCCTACGAGCAGTACTTC
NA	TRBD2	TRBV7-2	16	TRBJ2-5	CASSLRASGGKETQYF	TGTGCCAGCAGCTTAAGGGCTAGCGGGGGGAAAGAGACCCAGTACTTC
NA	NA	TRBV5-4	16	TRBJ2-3	CASSFPGHGSTDTQYF	TGTGCCAGCAGCTTCCCGGGACATGGTAGCACAGATACGCAGTATTTT
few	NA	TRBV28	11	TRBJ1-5	CASSLGQPQHF	TGTGCCAGCAGTTTAGGCCAGCCCCAGCATTTT
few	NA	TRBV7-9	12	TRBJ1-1	CASSLGATEAFF	TGTGCCAGCAGCTTGGGGGCCACTGAAGCTTTCTTT
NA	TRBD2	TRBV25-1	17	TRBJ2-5	CASLDSGLAGYQETQYF	TGTGCCAGCCTGGACTCGGGACTAGCGGGATACCAAGAGACCCAGTACTTC
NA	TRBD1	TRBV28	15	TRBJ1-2	CASSRARGPGQGYTF	TGTGCCAGCAGTAGAGCTCGGGGACCGGGACAGGGGTACACCTTC
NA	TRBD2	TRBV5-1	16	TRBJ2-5	CASSLSVSGGQETQYF	TGCGCCAGCAGCTTGTCTGTTAGCGGGGGCCAAGAGACCCAGTACTTC
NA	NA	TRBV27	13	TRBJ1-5	CASSTGINQPQHF	TGTGCCAGCAGCACAGGGATAAATCAGCCCCAGCATTTT
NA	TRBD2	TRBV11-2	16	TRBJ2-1	CASSSNPGLASNEQFF	TGTGCCAGCAGCTCAAACCCGGGACTAGCATCCAATGAGCAGTTCTTC
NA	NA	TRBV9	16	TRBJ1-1	CASSVGVGMEGTEAFF	TGTGCCAGCAGCGTAGGGGTGGGGATGGAGGGCACTGAAGCTTTCTTT